Reported below is one T cell receptor beta chain. The data stem from a study of PD-1 blockade in classical Hodgkin lymphoma. Study in general: Nivolumab dosed at 3 mg/kg went to patients intravenously every 2 weeks.

Sequencing was performed with immunoSEQ multiplex PCR; in TCRdb, only in-frame clones are kept and a portion is missing. There are just under 20,000 clones in the sample; around 90% occur only once, and 4.5% to 5% lies in the top ten. This CDR3 has 12 residues. Germline V lookup: CDR1 MGHRA, CDR2 YSYEKL. Trimming took off 5 bases at V and 8 bases at J, with 9 bases between the two ends. Time point indicated: cycle 4 day 1 (C4D1), after 5 to 7 weeks of nivolumab. Every patient was affected by relapse after autologous stem cell transplantation, while exposure to brentuximab vedotin was not uniform. After PBMCs were thawed, their CD8+ T cells were isolated by magnetic negative selection.

The sample in question was CD8+ T cells from blood, obtained before the fourth cycle of nivolumab. The clonotype was recovered from a human donor with classical Hodgkin lymphoma. The V gene is TRBV4-1, the J gene TRBJ1-4, with D perhaps matching TRBD1 (5 bases). DNA for the CDR3: TGCGCCAGCAGCGGACGGGACGAAAAACTGTTTTTT. The encoded protein is CASSGRDEKLFF.